The 25 T cell receptor beta chains presented below share a single source sample, sequenced in a study of blood T cell repertoires in COVID-19. TCRdb's table, derived via immunoSEQ multiplex PCR, lists solely in-frame clones and lacks some. This sample carries 350,000 to 450,000 clones, about 90% of them seen once, and the ten largest clones take 2.3%. The sequenced material came from peripheral blood. These receptors were taken from a woman aged 55-70 years with COVID-19, enrolled during active disease.

V and J are TRBV4-1 and TRBJ2-5; D possibly corresponds to TRBD2 (6 bases). The CDR3 spans 14 residues. The germline CDR1 and CDR2 sequences are MGHRA and YSYEKL. With 2 bases removed from V and 2 bases from J, the gap between germline ends came to 9 bases. The CDR3 DNA is TGCGCCAGCAGCCAACTGGGGGGACAAGAGACCCAGTACTTC. Translation gives CASSQLGGQETQYF.

The V call is TRBV5-1, the J call TRBJ2-1; 9 positions agree with TRBD1. Trimming at V came to 0 bases and at J to 3 bases, leaving 1 base not matched to a gene. Germline V CDR1 and CDR2: SGHRS, YFSETQ. The CDR3 spans 15 residues. CDR3 in DNA: TGCGCCAGCAGCTTGGGGGACAGGGTCTACAATGAGCAGTTCTTC. Translated, it gives CASSLGDRVYNEQFF.

J is TRBJ2-1 and V is TRBV2; 8 positions agree with TRBD2. With 8 bases clipped from V and 0 bases from J, the junction kept 3 bases outside the gene matches. The V gene's germline CDR1 is SNHLY and CDR2 FYNNEI. The CDR3 is 14 residues long. In nucleotides, the CDR3 is TGTGCCAGCGGACTAGCCAGCTCCTACAATGAGCAGTTCTTC. Translated, it gives CASGLASSYNEQFF.

This sequence joins TRBV6-6 and TRBJ2-7; 9 bases are a match to TRBD1. The CDR3 runs to 16 residues. Germline assignment: CDR1 MNHNY and CDR2 SVGAGI (reference sequence). The V and J ends lost 0 bases and 1 base, in that order; junction bases with no gene match: 4. As DNA, the CDR3 is TGTGCCAGCAGTTACTCCGGGACAGGGCCTTCCTACGAGCAGTACTTC. Its translation is CASSYSGTGPSYEQYF.

J is TRBJ2-4 and V is TRBV19, with a weak D call TRBD1 (6 bases). The CDR3 extends over 16 amino acids. The V gene lost 2 bases and the J gene lost 3 bases, with 14 bases spanning the gap. Germline V gene sequence: CDR1 LNHDA, CDR2 SQIVND (reference sequence). In DNA form, the CDR3 reads TGTGCCAGTAGTATAACGGGACACAGGGACAAAAACATTCAGTACTTC. Protein: CASSITGHRDKNIQYF.

This sequence joins TRBV5-4 and TRBJ1-2, with 10 positions matching TRBD1. The CDR3 loop spans 13 amino acids. Germline V CDR1 and CDR2: SGHNT, YYREEE (reference sequence). Germline trimming cut 3 bases from V and 6 bases from J; bases unmatched to any gene: 2. CDR3 amino acids: CASSSGQGDGYTF. The CDR3 DNA reads TGTGCCAGCAGCTCAGGACAGGGGGATGGCTACACCTTC.

The chain is built from TRBV6-5 and TRBJ2-2, with D perhaps matching TRBD2 (6 bases). Trimming left V 4 bases short and J 4 bases short, with 13 bases between. Looked up from germline, CDR1 is MNHEY and CDR2 is SVGAGI. This CDR3 comprises 15 residues. Written as DNA, the CDR3 is TGTGCCAGCAGTTGGCAGGCGGGACTCACCGGGGAGCTGTTTTTT. It is translated as CASSWQAGLTGELFF.

This clone has only one observation. J is TRBJ2-7 and V is TRBV12-5, with TRBD1 matching over 11 bases. V was clipped by 0 bases and J by 4 bases; unmatched bases: 20. The CDR3 extends over 21 amino acids. In germline, CDR1 is LGHNT, CDR2 FRNRAP. The CDR3 DNA reads TGTGCTAGTGGTTTGGTGCTCCACCGGGACAGGGGGTCTCGCCATCCATACGAGCAGTACTTC. Translation: CASGLVLHRDRGSRHPYEQYF.

This clone showed up just once. V is TRBV7-3 and J is TRBJ2-3; TRBD2 matches 12 bases. CDR1 and CDR2 (germline): SGHTA, FQGTGA. V dropped 1 base and J dropped 4; count of bases not matched to a gene: 3. There are 16 residues in the CDR3. CDR3 bases: TGTGCCAGCAGCTTAAATCCTAGCGGGGGGGCAGATACGCAGTATTTT. It is translated as CASSLNPSGGADTQYF.

CDR3 sequence: CASSQTDRPNTGELFF. In nucleotides, the CDR3 is TGCGCCAGCAGCCAAACGGACAGGCCGAACACCGGGGAGCTGTTTTTT. This sequence joins TRBV4-1 and TRBJ2-2; TRBD1 agrees at 7 bases. The V segment lost 2 bases and the J segment 0 bases; nucleotides outside the gene matches: 3. CDR3 size: 16 residues. The V gene's germline CDR1 is MGHRA and CDR2 YSYEKL.

The chain couples TRBV25-1 to TRBJ1-3; D is unresolved. Germline V CDR1 and CDR2: MGHDK, SYGVNS. The ends were cut back, 9 bases at V and 0 bases at J, with 6 bases in the middle. This CDR3 is built from 12 residues. The CDR3 DNA is TGTGCCAGTTTCAGCTCTGGAAACACCATATATTTT. Translating it yields CASFSSGNTIYF. Combining the CDR3 with reference TRBV25-1 and TRBJ1-3 gives the whole variable domain EADIYQTPRYLVIGTGKKITLECSQTMGHDKMYWYQQDPGMELHLIHYSYGVNSTEKGDLSSESTVSRIRTEHFPLTLESARPSHTSQYLCASFSSGNTIYFGEGSWLTVV.

The gene calls are TRBV28 and TRBJ1-2; tentatively, D is TRBD1 (5 bases). The germline V and J ends were trimmed by 4 bases and 3 bases, with 18 bases remaining between them. This CDR3 contains 16 residues. Per germline, CDR1 MDHEN and CDR2 SYDVKM. Written as DNA, the CDR3 is TGTGCCAGCAGTTCGCCGGTGGCGGCGGGACACTATGGCTACACCTTC. The encoded protein is CASSSPVAAGHYGYTF.

This chain uses TRBV14 with TRBJ1-5, with TRBD1 matching over 7 bases. CDR1 and CDR2 (germline): SGHDN, FVKESK. This CDR3 is 17 amino acids long. J lost 6 bases, V lost 1 base, and 12 bases had no gene match. The CDR3 coding sequence is TGTGCCAGCAGCCAAGCGTCACGGGCAGGGGGAATTCAGCCCCAGCATTTT. Its translation is CASSQASRAGGIQPQHF.

The chain combines TRBV19 with TRBJ2-1; 8 bases match TRBD1. CDR1 is LNHDA, CDR2 SQIVND, per germline (reference sequence). The CDR3 has 11 residues. The V gene end was trimmed by 10 bases and the J gene end by 10 bases; junction bases not matched to a gene: 6. Written as DNA, the CDR3 is TGTGCCACCTGGACAGGGTGGGAGCAGTTCTTC. This sequence encodes CATWTGWEQFF.

The gene calls are TRBV6-6 and TRBJ2-3, with D possibly TRBD1 on 5 matching bases. CDR3 size: 16 residues. Trimming cost V 6 bases and J 0 bases, with 16 bases left between them. CDR1 and CDR2 (germline): MNHNY, SVGAGI (reference sequence). This CDR3 reads CASSPQGFGSTDTQYF. The DNA for the CDR3 is TGTGCCAGCAGCCCCCAGGGATTTGGAAGCACAGATACGCAGTATTTT.

V and J are TRBV3-1 (or the pseudogene TRBV3-2) and TRBJ1-2, with 7 bases aligning to TRBD1. The length of the CDR3 is 16 residues. The V gene end was trimmed by 6 bases and the J gene end by 6 bases; junction bases not matched to a gene: 16. The germline gives CDR1 LGHDT, CDR2 YNNKEL (reference sequence). The CDR3 nucleotides read TGTGCCAGCAGTCGTACCTGGGAAGGGGACAGAGATGGCTACACCTTC. Its protein product is CASSRTWEGDRDGYTF.

The chain uses TRBV19 and TRBJ2-7; 15 bases are shared with TRBD2. The J segment lost 3 bases and the V segment lost 5 bases, leaving 11 bases of the junction unmatched. Germline V gene sequence: CDR1 LNHDA, CDR2 SQIVND (reference sequence). The CDR3 length is 18 residues. The CDR3 DNA reads as TGTGCCAGTAGTCCGAGGACTAGCGGGGGGGGACGAAACTACGAGCAGTACTTC. This gives the protein CASSPRTSGGGRNYEQYF. The full variable domain, in which reference TRBV19 and TRBJ2-7 provide the parts outside the CDR3, is DGGITQSPKYLFRKEGQNVTLSCEQNLNHDAMYWYRQDPGQGLRLIYYSQIVNDFQKGDIAEGYSVSREKKESFPLTVTSAQKNPTAFYLCASSPRTSGGGRNYEQYFGPGTRLTVT.

DNA for the CDR3: TGTGCCAGCAGCGCGGCGGGTCCCCTGACCCACGAGCAGTACTTC. Protein: CASSAAGPLTHEQYF. The chain combines TRBV7-9 with TRBJ2-7; D may be TRBD2 (5 bases). CDR1 is SEHNR and CDR2 is FQNEAQ in the germline V gene (reference sequence). CDR3 size: 15 residues. Trimming pared 5 bases from V and 5 bases from J, leaving 19 bases between.

The V gene is TRBV9, the J gene TRBJ1-3; 7 bases match TRBD1. Germline loops: CDR1 SGDLS, CDR2 YYNGEE. CDR3 length equals 15 residues. V shed 5 bases and J 0 bases; nucleotides not matched to a gene: 5. For the CDR3, the DNA is TGTGCCAGCAGGGGGGACAGCAGCTCTGGAAACACCATATATTTT. Protein product: CASRGDSSSGNTIYF.

The chain combines TRBV6-2 or TRBV6-3 with TRBJ1-6; 7 bases align to TRBD1. J lost 7 bases, V lost 1 base, and 4 bases had no gene match. The CDR3 is made up of 15 amino acids. Per germline, CDR1 MNHEY and CDR2 SVGEGT. CDR3 in DNA: TGTGCCAGCAGTTACTGGGGGACAGAGAATTCACCCCTCCACTTT. Its translation: CASSYWGTENSPLHF.

The rearrangement uses TRBV20-1 and TRBJ1-4, with D unresolved. This CDR3 has 11 residues. Germline CDR1 and CDR2: DFQATT and SNEGSKA (reference sequence). The V end was cut by 3 bases, the J end by 7 bases, with 6 bases between. The CDR3 region has the DNA TGCAGTGCTAGGAGGGTTGAAAAACTGTTTTTT. Residues: CSARRVEKLFF.

Note on this clone: This sample also contains other DNA sequences that code for the same CDR3. The chain employs TRBV7-2 and TRBJ1-1; a weak D match, TRBD1 (5 bases). The germline V and J ends were trimmed by 5 bases and 5 bases, with 9 bases remaining between them. CDR1 is SGHTA, CDR2 FQGNSA, per germline. This CDR3 is built from 12 residues. CDR3 residues: CASSPGGTEAFF. CDR3 coding DNA: TGTGCCAGCAGCCCCGGGGGGACTGAAGCTTTCTTT.

In its sample, this clone was seen a few times. The chain's CDR3 is CASSLGVIEQDYEQYF. In nucleotides, the CDR3 is TGCGCCAGCAGCTTGGGGGTTATAGAACAGGACTACGAGCAGTACTTC. V gene TRBV5-1 combines with J gene TRBJ2-7; D possibly corresponds to TRBD1 (5 bases). The CDR3 is 16 residues long. Trimming left V 0 bases short and J 3 bases short, with 16 bases between. CDR1 SGHRS and CDR2 YFSETQ come from the germline V gene.

The chain links TRBV3-1 (or the pseudogene TRBV3-2) to TRBJ1-1; a possible D gene is TRBD1 (6 bases). The ends were cut back, 2 bases at V and 4 bases at J, with 14 bases in the middle. CDR3 length: 15 residues. Germline V gives CDR1 LGHDT, CDR2 YNNKEL (reference sequence). CDR3 DNA sequence: TGTGCCAGCAGCCAATGGTGGAGAGGGGGCACTGAAGCTTTCTTT. It codes for CASSQWWRGGTEAFF.

This chain joins TRBV12-3 or TRBV12-4 and TRBJ2-1, with TRBD2 identical over 7 bases. The CDR3 is made up of 13 amino acids. Trimming took 3 bases from V and 8 from J; bases not matched to a gene: 4. The CDR3 spells CASSFFGGDEQFF. CDR3 sequence (DNA): TGTGCCAGCAGTTTTTTTGGGGGGGATGAGCAGTTCTTC.